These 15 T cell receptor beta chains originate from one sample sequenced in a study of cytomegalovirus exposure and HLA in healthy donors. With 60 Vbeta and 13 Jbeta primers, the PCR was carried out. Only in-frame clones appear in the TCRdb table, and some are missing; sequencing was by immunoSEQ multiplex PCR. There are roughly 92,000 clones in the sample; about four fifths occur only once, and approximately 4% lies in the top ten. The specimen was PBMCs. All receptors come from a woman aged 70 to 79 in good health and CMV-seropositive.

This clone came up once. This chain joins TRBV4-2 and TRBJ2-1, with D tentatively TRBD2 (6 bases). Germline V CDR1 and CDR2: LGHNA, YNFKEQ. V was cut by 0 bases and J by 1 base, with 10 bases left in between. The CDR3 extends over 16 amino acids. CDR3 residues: CASSQETGRSYNEQFF. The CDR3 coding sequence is TGTGCCAGCAGCCAAGAAACGGGGAGGTCCTACAATGAGCAGTTCTTC.

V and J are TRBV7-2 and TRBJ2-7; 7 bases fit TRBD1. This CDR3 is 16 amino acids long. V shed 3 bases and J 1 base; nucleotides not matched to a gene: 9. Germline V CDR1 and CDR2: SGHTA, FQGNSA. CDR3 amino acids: CASSLVGTESSYEQYF. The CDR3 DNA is TGTGCCAGCAGCTTGGTGGGGACAGAATCTTCCTACGAGCAGTACTTC. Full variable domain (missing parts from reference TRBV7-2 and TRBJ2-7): GAGVSQSPSNKVTEKGKDVELRCDPISGHTALYWYRQSLGQGLEFLIYFQGNSAPDKSGLPSDRFSAERTGGSVSTLTIQRTQQEDSAVYLCASSLVGTESSYEQYFGPGTRLTVT.

CDR3: CASSVAGRVNEKLFF. CDR3 DNA: TGTGCCAGCAGCGTAGCGGGCAGGGTAAACGAAAAACTGTTTTTT. The chain employs TRBV9 and TRBJ1-4; D perhaps matches TRBD1 (5 bases). The V gene lost 0 bases and the J gene lost 8 bases, with 14 bases spanning the gap. Germline V gene lookup returns CDR1 SGDLS and CDR2 YYNGEE. The CDR3 is made up of 15 amino acids.

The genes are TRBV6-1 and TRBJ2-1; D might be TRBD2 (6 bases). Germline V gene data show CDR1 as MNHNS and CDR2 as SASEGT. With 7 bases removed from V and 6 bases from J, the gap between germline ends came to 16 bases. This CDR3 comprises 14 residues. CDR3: CASMGLYFGNEQFF. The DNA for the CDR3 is TGTGCCAGCATGGGACTCTACTTCGGCAATGAGCAGTTCTTC.

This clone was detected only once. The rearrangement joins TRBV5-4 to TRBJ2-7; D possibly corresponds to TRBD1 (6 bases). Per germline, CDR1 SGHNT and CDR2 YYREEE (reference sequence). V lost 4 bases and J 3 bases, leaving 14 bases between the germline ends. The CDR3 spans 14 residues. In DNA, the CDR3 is TGTGCCAGCAGCCCAGGGGCGGGCGGCTACGAGCAGTACTTC. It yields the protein CASSPGAGGYEQYF.

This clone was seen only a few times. This CDR3 is CASSLSAGGRGEQFF. For the CDR3, the DNA is TGTGCCAGCAGCTTATCTGCGGGAGGGAGGGGTGAGCAGTTCTTC. The chain uses TRBV7-2 and TRBJ2-1; 9 positions agree with TRBD2. CDR3 length: 15 amino acids. Germline V gene lookup returns CDR1 SGHTA and CDR2 FQGNSA. After removal of 2 bases from V and 9 bases from J, the junction contained 8 bases not matched to a gene.

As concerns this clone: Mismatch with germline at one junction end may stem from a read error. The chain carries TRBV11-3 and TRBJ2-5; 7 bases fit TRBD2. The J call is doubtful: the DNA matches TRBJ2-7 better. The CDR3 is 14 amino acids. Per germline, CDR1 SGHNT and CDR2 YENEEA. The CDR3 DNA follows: TGTGCCAGCAGCCGTGGGGGGGACTCCCACGAGCAGTACTTC. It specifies CASSRGGDSHEQYF.

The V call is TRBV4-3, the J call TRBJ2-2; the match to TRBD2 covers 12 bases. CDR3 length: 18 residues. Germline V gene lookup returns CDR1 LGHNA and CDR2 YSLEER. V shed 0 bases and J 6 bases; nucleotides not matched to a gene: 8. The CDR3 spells CASSQDRPSGRAPGELFF. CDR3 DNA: TGCGCCAGCAGCCAAGATCGGCCTAGCGGGAGGGCCCCCGGGGAGCTGTTTTTT.

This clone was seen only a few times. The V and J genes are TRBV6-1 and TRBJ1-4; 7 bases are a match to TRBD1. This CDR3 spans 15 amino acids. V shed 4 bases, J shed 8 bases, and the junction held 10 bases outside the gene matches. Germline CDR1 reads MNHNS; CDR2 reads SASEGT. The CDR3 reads CASSVRGQAREKLFF. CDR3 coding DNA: TGTGCCAGCAGTGTTAGGGGGCAGGCGAGAGAAAAACTGTTTTTT.

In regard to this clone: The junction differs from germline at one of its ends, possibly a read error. The CDR3 DNA reads TGCGCCACCAGCCCCAAGTTCAGCGGAACGCAGTATTTT. Its protein product is CATSPKFSGTQYF. The chain uses TRBV5-1 and TRBJ2-3; D perhaps matches TRBD2 (5 bases). The CDR3 is 13 amino acids. Looked up from germline, CDR1 is SGHRS and CDR2 is YFSETQ.

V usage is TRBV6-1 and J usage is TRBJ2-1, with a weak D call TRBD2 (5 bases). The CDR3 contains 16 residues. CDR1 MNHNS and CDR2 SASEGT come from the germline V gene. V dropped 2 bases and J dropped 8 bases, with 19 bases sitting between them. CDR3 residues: CASSENGYLGSDEQFF. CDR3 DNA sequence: TGTGCCAGCAGTGAAAACGGGTACTTGGGGAGCGATGAGCAGTTCTTC.

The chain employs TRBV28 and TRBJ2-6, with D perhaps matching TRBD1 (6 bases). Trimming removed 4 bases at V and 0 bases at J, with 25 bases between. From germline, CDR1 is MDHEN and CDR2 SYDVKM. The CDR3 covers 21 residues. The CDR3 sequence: CASSSFPSLDRLFSGANVLTF. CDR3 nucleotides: TGTGCCAGCAGTTCCTTCCCCTCCCTCGACAGGCTATTCTCTGGGGCCAACGTCCTGACTTTC. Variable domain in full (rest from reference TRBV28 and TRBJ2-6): DVKVTQSSRYLVKRTGEKVFLECVQDMDHENMFWYRQDPGLGLRLIYFSYDVKMKEKGDIPEGYSVSREKKERFSLILESASTNQTSMYLCASSSFPSLDRLFSGANVLTFGAGSRLTVL.

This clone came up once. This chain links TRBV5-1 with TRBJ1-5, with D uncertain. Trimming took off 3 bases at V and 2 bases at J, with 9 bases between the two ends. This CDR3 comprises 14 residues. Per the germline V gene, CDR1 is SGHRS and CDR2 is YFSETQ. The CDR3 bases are TGCGCCAGCAGCTCCGGGGAGGGCAATCAGCCCCAGCATTTT. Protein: CASSSGEGNQPQHF.

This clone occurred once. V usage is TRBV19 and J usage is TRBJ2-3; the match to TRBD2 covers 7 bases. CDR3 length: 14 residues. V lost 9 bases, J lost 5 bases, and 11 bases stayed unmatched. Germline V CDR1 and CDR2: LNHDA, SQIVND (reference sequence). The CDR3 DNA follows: TGTGCCAGCCGAGGAGGAGCGGGAAGAGATACGCAGTATTTT. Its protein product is CASRGGAGRDTQYF.

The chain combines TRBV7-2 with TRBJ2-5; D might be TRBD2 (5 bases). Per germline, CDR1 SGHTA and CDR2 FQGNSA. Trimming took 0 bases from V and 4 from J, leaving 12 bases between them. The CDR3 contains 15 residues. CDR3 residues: CASSLAHLGRETQYF. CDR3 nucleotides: TGTGCCAGCAGCTTAGCGCATTTGGGGAGAGAGACCCAGTACTTC.